This T cell receptor beta chain was retrieved from a study of CDR3 diversity in severe acne. V was trimmed by 1 base and J by 4 bases, leaving 11 bases between them. The CDR3 runs 16 residues. The germline gives CDR1 MGHRA, CDR2 YSYEKL. TCRdb processed the PCR reads anew with MiXCR; each CDR3 protein has one entry. Found here are more than 70,000 distinct CDR3 sequences, around 50% of them singletons; the top ten hold around a tenth. The receptor was isolated from a male donor with severe acne vulgaris. The gene calls are TRBV4-1 and TRBJ1-6; D unclear. Sequenced input: blood. As DNA, the CDR3 is TGCGCCAGCAGCCAAGGAGGTCGGGGATATAATTCACCCCTCCACTTT. It specifies CASSQGGRGYNSPLHF.